What follows describes a single TCR beta chain. Clones were read by immunoSEQ multiplex PCR, and TCRdb kept only the in-frame ones, dropping some. This sample carries around 50,000 clones, over 75% of them seen once, and the ten largest clones take roughly 10%. The data derive from a study of OX40 agonist ivuxolimab in advanced cancers. V shed 3 bases and J 0 bases; nucleotides not matched to a gene: 5. In germline, CDR1 is SGHNT, CDR2 YYREEE (reference sequence). This CDR3 has 17 residues. The rearrangement links TRBV5-4 to TRBJ2-6, with 8 bases matching TRBD1. The clonotype originates from an adult with an advanced solid tumor such as melanoma, head and neck, liver or kidney cancer. This sample comprised CD4+ or CD8+ T cells sorted from blood, obtained in a trial of the OX40 agonist ivuxolimab. In DNA, the CDR3 is TGTGCCAGCAGCTCTTACAGGGGGGCCTCTGGGGCCAACGTCCTGACTTTC. This gives the protein CASSSYRGASGANVLTF.